The 22 T cell receptor beta chains presented below share a single source sample, sequenced in a study of blood T cell repertoires in COVID-19. Libraries were prepared by immunoSEQ multiplex PCR; TCRdb keeps only in-frame clonotypes and omits some of them. The table lists 160,000 or so clones, more than 75% of them singletons. The sample was PBMCs or T cells enriched from blood (not recorded which). The receptor set was obtained from a human donor with acute COVID-19. The donor label of this sample is uncertain.

This clone is a singleton in its sample. The V call is TRBV4-1, the J call TRBJ2-7, with 11 bases fitting TRBD1. The CDR3 totals 16 residues. Germline CDR1 and CDR2: MGHRA and YSYEKL. J gave up 5 bases and V 3 bases, and 9 bases lay outside the gene matches. CDR3 region: CASSQARGQGVHEQYF. The CDR3 coding sequence is TGCGCCAGCAGCCAGGCCCGGGGACAGGGGGTCCACGAGCAGTACTTC.

The chain combines TRBV10-2 with TRBJ1-2; 8 nucleotides line up with TRBD1. Per germline, CDR1 WSHSY and CDR2 SAAADI. The CDR3 length is 16 residues. V lost 2 bases to trimming and J lost 8 bases; unmatched junction nucleotides: 13. In DNA, the CDR3 is TGCGCCAGCAGTGAGAAGTTGGCGCAGGGGGCGAGGGGCTACACCTTC. Protein sequence: CASSEKLAQGARGYTF.

The V gene is TRBV7-9, the J gene TRBJ2-3, with 10 bases lining up with TRBD2. The CDR3 is 17 amino acids. Per the germline V gene, CDR1 is SEHNR and CDR2 is FQNEAQ (reference sequence). After removal of 1 base from V and 1 base from J, the junction contained 5 bases not matched to a gene. CDR3 amino acids: CASSLGLAGDRTDTQYF. The CDR3 DNA reads as TGTGCCAGCAGCTTAGGTCTAGCGGGGGACCGCACAGATACGCAGTATTTT. Using reference TRBV7-9 and TRBJ2-3 for the parts outside the CDR3, the full variable domain is DTGVSQNPRHKITKRGQNVTFRCDPISEHNRLYWYRQTLGQGPEFLTYFQNEAQLEKSRLLSDRFSAERPKGSFSTLEIQRTEQGDSAMYLCASSLGLAGDRTDTQYFGPGTRLTVL.

Concerning this clone itself: The junction departs from the called germline gene at one end, perhaps through a read error. The gene calls are TRBV6-2 or TRBV6-3 and TRBJ1-2; D gene ambiguous. Germline V gene lookup returns CDR1 MNHEY and CDR2 SVGEGT. This CDR3 has 13 amino acids. The CDR3 region has the DNA TGTGCCAGCAGTCATCGAGGGTCTGGTGGCTACATCTTC. Amino acids: CASSHRGSGGYIF.

The chain links TRBV7-9 to TRBJ1-2, with TRBD1 identical over 8 bases. CDR1 is SEHNR, CDR2 FQNEAQ, per germline (reference sequence). Trimming removed 5 bases from V and 4 bases from J; junction bases left unmatched: 6. CDR3 length: 14 residues. This chain's CDR3 is CASSETGDVYGYTF. CDR3 coding DNA: TGTGCCAGCAGCGAGACAGGGGATGTCTATGGCTACACCTTC. The whole variable domain, remainder taken from reference TRBV7-9 and TRBJ1-2, is DTGVSQNPRHKITKRGQNVTFRCDPISEHNRLYWYRQTLGQGPEFLTYFQNEAQLEKSRLLSDRFSAERPKGSFSTLEIQRTEQGDSAMYLCASSETGDVYGYTFGSGTRLTVV.

The rearrangement uses TRBV12-3 or TRBV12-4 and TRBJ1-2; unclear D gene. V was pared by 1 base and J by 8 bases, with 8 bases between. The CDR3 runs 12 residues. CDR3 loop: CASSLGAGGYTF. Written as DNA, the CDR3 is TGTGCCAGCAGTTTAGGAGCGGGAGGCTACACCTTC.

The rearrangement uses TRBV18 and TRBJ2-1, with 8 nucleotides matching TRBD1. The germline V gene encodes CDR1 KGHSH and CDR2 LQKENI. This CDR3 spans 15 amino acids. After removal of 2 bases from V and 5 bases from J, the junction contained 5 bases not matched to a gene. The CDR3 is CASSPISQGDNEQFF. CDR3 DNA sequence: TGTGCCAGCTCACCAATATCACAGGGGGACAATGAGCAGTTCTTC.

The CDR3 nucleotides are TGTGCCAGCTCAATAACGGGACAGGATGCCTATGGCTACACCTTC. This translates into CASSITGQDAYGYTF. This rearrangement joins TRBV18 to TRBJ1-2; 8 bases align to TRBD1. The CDR3 totals 15 residues. The germline gives CDR1 KGHSH, CDR2 LQKENI. The J segment lost 4 bases and the V segment lost 5 bases, leaving 9 bases of the junction unmatched.

The V and J genes are TRBV29-1 and TRBJ2-5; perhaps TRBD1 as D (6 bases). V was pared by 5 bases and J by 4 bases, with 11 bases between. The length of the CDR3 is 12 residues. CDR1 is SQVTM and CDR2 is ANQGSEA in the germline V gene. The CDR3 is CSVILGAETQYF. In nucleotides, the CDR3 is TGCAGCGTTATTTTGGGGGCAGAGACCCAGTACTTC.

This chain joins TRBV27 and TRBJ2-1; 7 nucleotides line up with TRBD1. With V trimmed by 4 bases and J by 7 bases, 4 bases remained unmatched. The CDR3 totals 13 residues. Per germline, CDR1 MNHEY and CDR2 SMNVEV (reference sequence). CDR3 region: CASSSLQGNEQFF. The DNA of the CDR3 is TGTGCCAGCAGTTCCCTACAGGGGAATGAGCAGTTCTTC.

This chain links TRBV7-8 with TRBJ2-6; maybe TRBD1 (6 bases). Trimming removed 5 bases from V and 0 bases from J, with 17 bases in between. The CDR3 is 18 residues long. Looked up from germline, CDR1 is SGHVS and CDR2 is FQNEAQ. CDR3 sequence: CASSGRTVSPSGANVLTF. CDR3 nucleotide sequence: TGTGCCAGCAGCGGCAGGACAGTCTCCCCCTCTGGGGCCAACGTCCTGACTTTC. Filled out from reference TRBV7-8 and TRBJ2-6, the complete variable domain reads GAGVSQSPRYKVAKRGQDVALRCDPISGHVSLFWYQQALGQGPEFLTYFQNEAQLDKSGLPSDRFFAERPEGSVSTLKIQRTQQEDSAVYLCASSGRTVSPSGANVLTFGAGSRLTVL.

The chain joins TRBV4-3 to TRBJ1-4; 8 nucleotides align to TRBD1. V shed 5 bases, J shed 7 bases, and the junction held 9 bases outside the gene matches. Germline values: CDR1 LGHNA, CDR2 YSLEER. The CDR3 is made up of 15 amino acids. In nucleotides, the CDR3 is TGCGCCAGCAGCGCTCAAACAGGGGGAGGTGAAAAACTGTTTTTT. Translated, it gives CASSAQTGGGEKLFF.

The sample holds one count of this clone. J is TRBJ2-5 and V is TRBV18, with D perhaps matching TRBD1 (6 bases). This CDR3 is built from 13 residues. Germline V CDR1 and CDR2: KGHSH, LQKENI. V dropped 5 bases and J dropped 1 base, with 8 bases sitting between them. The CDR3 sequence: CASSTDSQETQYF. The CDR3 DNA reads TGTGCCAGCTCAACGGACAGCCAAGAGACCCAGTACTTC.

The chain recombines TRBV7-2 with TRBJ2-5; D gene uncertain. The germline V gene encodes CDR1 SGHTA and CDR2 FQGNSA. V was cut by 3 bases and J by 3 bases, with 8 bases left in between. The CDR3 extends over 13 amino acids. The CDR3 DNA follows: TGTGCCAGCAGCTTTTTCCGGGAAGAGACCCAGTACTTC. Translation: CASSFFREETQYF.

This sequence joins TRBV12-5 and TRBJ1-2; tentatively, D is TRBD1 (5 bases). CDR3 size: 15 residues. Germline assignment: CDR1 LGHNT and CDR2 FRNRAP. Trimming shortened V by 0 bases and J by 7 bases, and 15 bases separated the two germline ends. CDR3 DNA sequence: TGTGCTAGTGGTTTGGTAACGGGGGACGTTTTTGGCTACACCTTC. Residues: CASGLVTGDVFGYTF.

The V gene is TRBV5-8, the J gene TRBJ1-1; D unclear. The V end was cut by 5 bases, the J end by 4 bases, with 9 bases between. CDR1 and CDR2 from the germline V gene are SGHTS and YDEGEE. This CDR3 region has 12 residues. The CDR3 DNA reads TGTGCCAGCAGGCGCGTCTTCACTGAAGCTTTCTTT. It is translated as CASRRVFTEAFF. The full variable domain, rest sourced from reference TRBV5-8 and TRBJ1-1, is EAGVTQSPTHLIKTRGQQATLRCSPISGHTSVYWYQQALGLGLQFLLWYDEGEERNRGNFPPRFSGRQFPNYSSELNVNALELEDSALYLCASRRVFTEAFFGQGTRLTVV.

This chain joins TRBV19 and TRBJ2-4; weak D call: TRBD2 (7 bases). V shed 8 bases and J shed 8 bases, with 19 bases lying between them. Germline-derived CDR1 and CDR2 are LNHDA and SQIVND (reference sequence). The CDR3 contains 14 residues. This CDR3 reads CASSSGRGTDIQYF. CDR3 DNA sequence: TGTGCCAGTTCCTCTGGGAGGGGGACGGACATTCAGTACTTC.

This clone was detected only once. The rearrangement links TRBV12-2 to TRBJ2-7; the DNA was not used to check the table's D call, TRBD1. TRBV12-2 is described as a pseudogene. The CDR3 extends over 17 amino acids. The CDR3 is CASRRRGQDRGFHEQYF. DNA of the CDR3: TGTGCAAGTCGCCGAAGGGGACAAGACAGGGGGTTCCACGAGCAGTACTTC.

V is TRBV5-1 and J is TRBJ1-6; a possible D gene is TRBD1 (5 bases). In germline, CDR1 is SGHRS, CDR2 YFSETQ. The germline V and J ends were trimmed by 1 base and 10 bases, with 12 bases remaining between them. This CDR3 is built from 14 residues. The CDR3 spells CASSLWGEQSPLHF. In nucleotides, the CDR3 is TGCGCCAGCAGCTTGTGGGGGGAACAGTCACCCCTCCACTTT.

In DNA form, the CDR3 reads TGTGCCAGCAGTCCTGACAGCCCCTACGAGCAGTACTTC. It yields the protein CASSPDSPYEQYF. V and J are TRBV6-6 and TRBJ2-7; the D gene is possibly TRBD1 (5 bases). The germline V gene has CDR1 MNHNY and CDR2 SVGAGI (reference sequence). CDR3 size: 13 residues. V lost 5 bases and J lost 2, with 10 bases in between.

The rearrangement uses TRBV14 and TRBJ1-1; no clear D gene. The CDR3 has 13 amino acids. The ends were cut back, 0 bases at V and 8 bases at J, with 10 bases in the middle. CDR1 and CDR2 from the germline V gene are SGHDN and FVKESK. The CDR3 sequence: CASSQDRVPEAFF. In DNA, the CDR3 is TGTGCCAGCAGCCAAGATCGGGTACCCGAAGCTTTCTTT. Complete variable domain (other parts from reference TRBV14 and TRBJ1-1): EAGVTQFPSHSVIEKGQTVTLRCDPISGHDNLYWYRRVMGKEIKFLLHFVKESKQDESGMPNNRFLAERTGGTYSTLKVQPAELEDSGVYFCASSQDRVPEAFFGQGTRLTVV.

The chain uses TRBV20-1 and TRBJ2-5; no definite D call. The V end lost 3 bases, the J end lost 5 bases, and 19 bases lay between the germline ends. Germline-derived CDR1 and CDR2 are DFQATT and SNEGSKA (reference sequence). The CDR3 spans 15 residues. CDR3: CSASMPSVKRETQYF. The DNA of the CDR3 is TGCAGTGCTAGTATGCCGTCCGTGAAGAGGGAGACCCAGTACTTC.